The T cell receptor (beta chain) under discussion was sequenced for a study of blood T cell repertoires in COVID-19. Study overall: Sites in the United States, Italy and Spain provided acute and convalescent COVID-19 samples. Sources were T cells, B-cell-depleted T cells, or PBMCs; the material itself was cDNA or gDNA.

Original data processing: For nucleated cells, counts were estimated from reference gene primer amplification. The assay was immunoSEQ multiplex PCR, and TCRdb's table has in-frame clones only and misses some. V, J and clone size are taken as reported in that table, and D and trimming were inferred from the DNA itself. The repertoire includes about 95,000 clones, roughly 76% of them detected once, and around 5% sits in the top ten. Per the germline V gene, CDR1 is SGHKS and CDR2 is YYEKEE (reference sequence). CDR3 size: 16 residues. V gave up 0 bases and J gave up 0 bases, with 10 bases separating them. Those enrolled in Seattle joined during active infection and were followed longitudinally afterward.

The source of this sequence is a man older than 75 with COVID-19, enrolled during active disease. The rearrangement links TRBV5-5 to TRBJ1-5; tentative D call: TRBD1 (6 bases). Sequencing was done on a sample of peripheral blood. This chain's CDR3 is CASSLEGGNSNQPQHF. In DNA, the CDR3 is TGTGCCAGCAGCTTGGAAGGGGGAAATAGCAATCAGCCCCAGCATTTT.